This TCR beta chain was captured in a study of blood T cells in healthy people across ages. Study as a whole: In model experiments, template switching was able to capture about one barcoded beta molecule for every two T cells that were present.

Trimming cost V 6 bases and J 5 bases; bases outside gene matches: 8. The germline V gene has CDR1 DFQATT and CDR2 SNEGSKA (reference sequence). This CDR3 region has 13 residues. Findings of the study overall: Changes in expanded clonotypes were possibly confounded, as the CMV status of donors was unknown. Samples with more naive T cells showed higher observed beta diversity. Roughly linear age-related decline in beta diversity appeared, significant by age about 40.

Of note for this clonotype: Antigen specificity is unknown.

PCR was performed a second time for about 7 to 12 cycles using a sample-barcoded 5' primer and a J-beta primer mix. TCRdb re-called the 5' RACE reads with MiXCR, one entry per CDR3 protein. The sample has around 1,600,000 distinct CDR3 sequences, about 45% seen once. The clonotype originates from a woman between 18 and 30 years old in good health. J is TRBJ1-1 and V is TRBV20-1; 8 positions agree with TRBD1. The sequenced material came from blood. CDR3 region: CSALLDRDTEAFF. The CDR3, as DNA: TGCAGTGCCCTCCTGGACAGGGATACTGAAGCTTTCTTT.